Following are 27 T cell receptor beta chains from one sample sequenced in a study of CD8+CD57+ T cells in acquired aplastic anemia. TCR beta VDJ combinations and CDR3 sequences were profiled from genomic DNA. Each CDR3 protein gets one entry after TCRdb re-called the reads with MiXCR. The table includes a few hundred thousand distinct CDR3 sequences, 82% detected once. All patients picked for sequencing had shown, by flow cytometry, an expansion of CD8+CD57+ cells. The sequencing sample was made of sorted CD4+, CD8+, or CD8+CD57+ T cells (not recorded which) from PBMCs. The receptors here all came from a human donor with aplastic anemia.

This chain uses TRBV2 with TRBJ2-6, with D perhaps being TRBD1 or TRBD2 (6 bases each). In germline, CDR1 is SNHLY, CDR2 FYNNEI. The CDR3 runs 15 residues. The V end lost 6 bases, the J end lost 11 bases, and 20 bases lay between the germline ends. For the CDR3, the DNA is TGTGCCAGCAGCGCCGGGGGCACTGATACGCACGTCCTGACTTTC. It is translated as CASSAGGTDTHVLTF.

This chain links TRBV7-9 with TRBJ2-1; D possibly corresponds to TRBD2 (7 bases). The CDR3 is made up of 16 amino acids. Germline CDR1 and CDR2: SEHNR and FQNEAQ (reference sequence). With 1 base removed from V and 11 bases from J, the gap between germline ends came to 21 bases. CDR3 in DNA: TGTGCCAGCAGCTTAGTCGGCGGGGGCGCGTATGAGCAGCAGTTCTTC. Its translation is CASSLVGGGAYEQQFF.

This clonotype has only one observation. One end of the junction is discordant with germline, which a read error may explain. The rearrangement uses TRBV2 and TRBJ2-5; D is perhaps TRBD1 (6 bases). The CDR3 has 14 amino acids. CDR1 and CDR2 from the germline V gene are SNHLY and FYNNEI. Written as DNA, the CDR3 is TGTGCCACCGGCAGGGGCACCAGGCAAGAGACCCAGGACTTC. Translation gives CATGRGTRQETQDF.

Turning to this clonotype: This CDR3 is missing its conserved last phenylalanine or tryptophan, likely due to a read error. V is TRBV7-9 and J is TRBJ1-1; D is undetermined. The germline gives CDR1 SEHNR, CDR2 FQNEAQ (reference sequence). The CDR3 length is 12 residues. CDR3 sequence reads: CASSMGFTEAFV. In DNA form, the CDR3 reads TGTGCCAGCAGCATGGGGTTCACTGAGGCTTTCGTT.

This clonotype was counted a single time. The conserved phenylalanine or tryptophan normally closing the CDR3 is absent here, so this likely arose from a read error. The DNA is left out, because the CDR3 cannot be placed on it with certainty; the CDR3 is given as TCRdb lists it. V and J are TRBV2 and TRBJ2-6; TRBD1, the D gene given by the table, was not confirmed from the DNA. 16 amino acids form the CDR3, both terminal residues included. Germline V CDR1 and CDR2: SNHLY, FYNNEI. The CDR3 loop reads CASGVGGTDTHNFRPV.

With respect to this clonotype: The CDR3 carries no conserved terminal phenylalanine or tryptophan, so it likely arises from a read error. The DNA is left out, because the CDR3 cannot be placed on it with certainty; the CDR3 is given as TCRdb lists it. This chain links TRBV7-9 with TRBJ2-5; the table's D call, TRBD1, has no DNA check behind it. Per germline, CDR1 SEHNR and CDR2 FQNEAQ (reference sequence). The length of the CDR3 is 13 amino acids, counting both ends. CDR3 sequence reads: CASSVGGIHEKFV.

This clonotype appeared a single time. The junction departs from germline at one end; a sequencing error may be responsible. The chain has TRBV7-8 and TRBJ2-2; the D is unclear. CDR1 is SGHVS and CDR2 is FQNEAQ in the germline V gene. This CDR3 is 14 amino acids long. CDR3 sequence reads: CASSLTRGTEELFF. CDR3 sequence (DNA): TGTGCCAGCAGTTTAACGAGAGGAACCGAGGAGCTGTTTTTT.

For this clonotype: The junction and the germline gene differ at one end; a read error may be behind it. The chain couples TRBV7-9 to TRBJ2-7, with a possible D match to TRBD2 (6 bases). The CDR3 is 14 amino acids. Germline CDR1 reads SEHNR; CDR2 reads FQNEAQ (reference sequence). The CDR3 DNA follows: TGTGCCACCAGCAGAGCGGCGGGGACCTACGAGCAGTACTTC. It codes for CATSRAAGTYEQYF.

This sequence joins TRBV29-1 and TRBJ1-1; D gene ambiguous. The CDR3 consists of 12 residues. The V and J ends lost 5 bases and 0 bases respectively, with 7 bases between them. CDR1 SQVTM and CDR2 ANQGSEA come from the germline V gene. The CDR3 DNA sequence: TGCAGCGTTTGGTCAGTGAACACTGAAGCTTTCTTT. Translated: CSVWSVNTEAFF.

The J gene is TRBJ2-4, the V gene TRBV12-5; the D gene is possibly TRBD1 (6 bases). Germline assignment: CDR1 LGHNT and CDR2 FRNRAP. This CDR3 comprises 17 residues. CDR3: CASSAVGTTLAKNIQYF. CDR3 nucleotides: TGTGCCAGCAGCGCAGTGGGGACAACCTTAGCCAAAAACATTCAGTACTTC.

A remark on this clonotype: The CDR3 carries no conserved terminal phenylalanine or tryptophan, so it likely arises from a read error. The DNA is left out, because the CDR3 cannot be placed on it with certainty; the CDR3 is given as TCRdb lists it. The chain carries TRBV2 and TRBJ2-3; TRBD1, as called in the table, went unchecked against the DNA. The length of the CDR3 is 15 amino acids, counting both ends. CDR1 is SNHLY and CDR2 is FYNNEI in the germline V gene. The CDR3 sequence is CASGDEGTDTQYFGL.

This clonotype was recorded once. This CDR3 is missing its conserved last phenylalanine or tryptophan, likely due to a read error. V usage is TRBV7-8 and J usage is TRBJ2-3; D ambiguous. CDR3 size: 11 residues. With 0 bases removed from V and 8 bases from J, the gap between germline ends came to 3 bases. The germline CDR1 and CDR2 sequences are SGHVS and FQNEAQ. The CDR3: CASSLAGTQYT. As DNA, the CDR3 is TGTGCCAGCAGCTTAGCAGGTACGCAGTATACA.

V gene TRBV12-3 or TRBV12-4 combines with J gene TRBJ2-1; D may be TRBD1 (6 bases). V was pared by 3 bases and J by 5 bases, with 14 bases between. This CDR3 comprises 15 residues. CDR3 region: CASSFAGTTDNEQFF. CDR3 in DNA: TGTGCCAGCAGTTTTGCCGGGACAACTGACAATGAGCAGTTCTTC.

Details on this clonotype: The junction departs from the called germline gene at one end, perhaps through a read error. The J gene is TRBJ2-3, the V gene TRBV19; possibly TRBD2 for D (6 bases). Germline V gene sequence: CDR1 LNHDA, CDR2 SQIVND (reference sequence). This CDR3 comprises 15 residues. CDR3 protein: CASSIASDAYNEQFF. CDR3 nucleotide sequence: TGTGCCAGTAGTATAGCTAGCGATGCCTACAATGAGCAGTTTTTC.

Details on this clonotype: Likely a read error: the CDR3 ends without its conserved phenylalanine or tryptophan. The DNA is omitted, as the CDR3 cannot be located on it reliably, and the CDR3 follows TCRdb's listing. The V gene is TRBV7-3, the J gene TRBJ2-3; TRBD1 reflects the table's D call only, with no check against the DNA. Germline V CDR1 and CDR2: SGHTA, FQGTGA. The CDR3 is made up of 13 amino acids, end residues included. The CDR3 region is CASSPPPGQRHEH.

This chain links TRBV24-1 with TRBJ2-2; TRBD1 matches 8 bases. V shed 7 bases and J 3 bases; nucleotides not matched to a gene: 0. The CDR3 is 13 amino acids. Germline V lookup: CDR1 KGHDR, CDR2 SFDVKD. CDR3 residues: CATRTGDTGELFF. The DNA for the CDR3 is TGTGCCACCAGGACAGGGGACACCGGGGAGCTGTTTTTT.

Worth noting for this clonotype: Given the absence of the conserved phenylalanine or tryptophan at the CDR3 end, a read error is likely. No DNA is shown, since the ends of the CDR3 on it are uncertain; the CDR3 is the one TCRdb lists. This chain links TRBV7-9 with TRBJ2-3. Germline V CDR1 and CDR2: SEHNR, FQNEAQ (reference sequence). With termini counted, the CDR3 has 11 amino acids. The CDR3 protein is CASSFSNRRWI.

The sample holds a few counts of this clonotype. The chain is built from TRBV11-3 and TRBJ2-5; tentatively, D is TRBD1 (5 bases). V dropped 5 bases and J dropped 3 bases, with 13 bases sitting between them. CDR1 SGHNT and CDR2 YENEEA come from the germline V gene. The CDR3 extends over 14 amino acids. The CDR3 region is CASSRGLTEETQYF. The CDR3 coding sequence is TGTGCCAGCAGCAGGGGTCTCACAGAAGAGACCCAGTACTTC.

The V call is TRBV20-1, the J call TRBJ1-1; D remains ambiguous. From germline, CDR1 is DFQATT and CDR2 SNEGSKA (reference sequence). This CDR3 has 13 amino acids. The germline V and J ends were trimmed by 3 bases and 2 bases, with 10 bases remaining between them. The CDR3 sequence: CSASKVGNTEAFF. CDR3 sequence (DNA): TGCAGTGCTAGTAAGGTGGGAAACACTGAAGCTTTCTTT.

A note on this clonotype: At one boundary the junction diverges from the germline segment, which might be a read error. The chain is built from TRBV7-8 and TRBJ2-3; D might be TRBD2 (6 bases). This CDR3 comprises 14 residues. CDR1 is SGHVS, CDR2 FQNEAQ, per germline. For the CDR3, the DNA is TGTGCCAGCAGCTTTCAGCCAGACGGGACTGCGCTGTCCTTT. Translated: CASSFQPDGTALSF.

This clonotype was counted once. A junction boundary mismatches the germline segment, possibly from a read error. The chain is built from TRBV7-3 and TRBJ2-5; possible D gene TRBD2, 7 bases. Germline CDR1 is SGHTA and CDR2 is FQGTGA. The CDR3 runs to 12 residues. The CDR3 reads CAVFGGANTVDF. The CDR3 bases are TGTGCCGTTTTTGGGGGGGCGAACACCGTTGACTTC.

This clonotype was counted at least ten times. The conserved phenylalanine or tryptophan normally closing the CDR3 is absent here, so this likely arose from a read error. No DNA is shown, since the ends of the CDR3 on it are uncertain; the CDR3 is the one TCRdb lists. V and J are TRBV7-3 and TRBJ2-2; the table's D gene call, TRBD1, was not cross checked with the DNA. The germline V gene has CDR1 SGHTA and CDR2 FQGTGA. Termini included, the CDR3 measures 12 amino acids. The CDR3 loop reads CASSRQANAVEH.

The rearrangement uses TRBV5-1 and TRBJ1-2, with D possibly TRBD1 on 6 matching bases. Germline V gene data show CDR1 as SGHRS and CDR2 as YFSETQ. The CDR3 is 15 residues long. V was shortened by 0 bases and J by 4 bases, with 13 bases between the two germline ends. This CDR3 reads CASSLALAGAYGYTF. CDR3 DNA sequence: TGCGCCAGCAGCTTGGCACTAGCGGGGGCCTATGGCTACACCTTC.

Ten or more counts support this clonotype. The V gene is TRBV20-1, the J gene TRBJ1-2; no clear D. The V gene's germline CDR1 is DFQATT and CDR2 SNEGSKA (reference sequence). The CDR3 runs to 11 residues. The CDR3: CSLRRVDGYTF. Written as DNA, the CDR3 is TGCAGCCTTCGCCGGGTAGATGGCTACACCTTC.

The chain couples TRBV5-5 to TRBJ2-5, with D possibly TRBD2 on 5 matching bases. From germline, CDR1 is SGHKS and CDR2 YYEKEE (reference sequence). V was clipped by 0 bases and J by 1 base, with 7 bases between them. This CDR3 has 14 amino acids. CDR3 sequence (DNA): TGTGCCAGCAGCTTGGAACTAGGCCAAGAGACCCAGTACTTC. It yields the protein CASSLELGQETQYF.

In its sample, this clonotype was seen once. This likely comes from a read error, as the CDR3 has no conserved phenylalanine or tryptophan at its end. The DNA is omitted, as the CDR3 cannot be located on it reliably, and the CDR3 follows TCRdb's listing. V gene TRBV7-9 combines with J gene TRBJ2-2. Germline assignment: CDR1 SEHNR and CDR2 FQNEAQ (reference sequence). Termini included, the CDR3 measures 12 amino acids. CDR3 loop: CASSFQRSERFY.

The chain employs TRBV2 and TRBJ2-3; D is perhaps TRBD2 (6 bases). Germline V CDR1 and CDR2: SNHLY, FYNNEI. CDR3 size: 14 residues. V lost 6 bases and J 9 bases, leaving 19 bases between the germline ends. The CDR3 sequence is CASSSLTSPETQYF. The DNA for the CDR3 is TGTGCCAGCAGCTCTCTGACTAGTCCCGAGACGCAGTATTTT.